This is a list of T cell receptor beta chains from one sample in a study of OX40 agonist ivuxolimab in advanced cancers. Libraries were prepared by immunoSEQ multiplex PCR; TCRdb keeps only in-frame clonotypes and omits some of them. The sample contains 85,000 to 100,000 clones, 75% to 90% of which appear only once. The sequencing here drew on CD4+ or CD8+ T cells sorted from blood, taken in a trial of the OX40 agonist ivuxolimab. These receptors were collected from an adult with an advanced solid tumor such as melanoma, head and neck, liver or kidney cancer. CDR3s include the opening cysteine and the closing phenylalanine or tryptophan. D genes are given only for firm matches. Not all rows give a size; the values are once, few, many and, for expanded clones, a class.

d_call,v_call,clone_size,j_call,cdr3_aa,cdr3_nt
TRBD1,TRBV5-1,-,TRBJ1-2,CASSLVGTGGYGYTF,TGCGCCAGCAGCTTGGTTGGGACAGGGGGTTATGGCTACACCTTC
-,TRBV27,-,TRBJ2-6,CASSSRSKFSGANVLTF,TGTGCCAGCAGTTCAAGGTCGAAATTCTCTGGGGCCAACGTCCTGACTTTC
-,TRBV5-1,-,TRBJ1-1,CASSPWSGNTEAFF,TGCGCCAGCAGCCCCTGGTCGGGAAACACTGAAGCTTTCTTT
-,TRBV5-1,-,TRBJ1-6,CASSLEPESPLHF,TGCGCCAGCAGCTTGGAGCCGGAATCACCCCTCCACTTT
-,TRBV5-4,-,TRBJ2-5,CASSLVTSQETQYF,TGTGCCAGCAGCTTGGTGACGAGCCAAGAGACCCAGTACTTC
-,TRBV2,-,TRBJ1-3,CASTLLTGSGNTIYF,TGTGCCAGCACCCTGCTTACAGGGTCTGGAAACACCATATATTTT
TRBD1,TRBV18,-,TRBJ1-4,CASSPILDRVAGEKLFF,TGTGCCAGCTCACCGATCCTCGACAGGGTGGCAGGTGAAAAACTGTTTTTT
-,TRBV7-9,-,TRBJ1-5,CASSVSGRVNQPQHF,TGTGCCAGCAGCGTCTCCGGCAGGGTCAATCAGCCCCAGCATTTT
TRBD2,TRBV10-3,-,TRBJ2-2,CAISTIAGDTGELFF,TGTGCCATCAGTACAATAGCGGGGGACACCGGGGAGCTGTTTTTT
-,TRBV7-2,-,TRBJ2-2,CASSQGNTGELFF,TGTGCCAGCAGCCAGGGGAACACCGGGGAGCTGTTTTTT
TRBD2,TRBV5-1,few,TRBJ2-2,CASSLASGTSGSAGELFF,TGCGCCAGCAGCCTGGCTTCCGGGACTAGCGGGAGTGCCGGGGAGCTGTTTTTT
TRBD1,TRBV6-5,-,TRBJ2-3,CASRLLQGSTDTQYF,TGTGCCAGCAGGCTACTACAGGGGAGCACAGATACGCAGTATTTT
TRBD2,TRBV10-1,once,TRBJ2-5,CASNRTSGAQETQYF,TGCGCCAGCAACCGGACTAGCGGGGCCCAAGAGACCCAGTACTTC
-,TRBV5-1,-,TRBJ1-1,CASSLGWENTEAFF,TGCGCCAGCAGCTTGGGCTGGGAGAACACTGAAGCTTTCTTT
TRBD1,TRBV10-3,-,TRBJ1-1,CAISRGQGNTEAFF,TGTGCCATCAGCCGCGGACAGGGGAACACTGAAGCTTTCTTT
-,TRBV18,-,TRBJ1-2,CASSPVAVNYGYTF,TGTGCCAGCTCACCAGTGGCAGTTAACTATGGCTACACCTTC
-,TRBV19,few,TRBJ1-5,CASSTREGGNQPQHF,TGTGCCAGTAGTACCAGGGAGGGCGGCAATCAGCCCCAGCATTTT
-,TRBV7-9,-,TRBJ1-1,CASSLLPMGGAEAFF,TGTGCCAGCAGCTTGCTACCGATGGGGGGGGCTGAAGCTTTCTTT
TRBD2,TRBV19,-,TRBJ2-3,CASSYGAGGTLDTQYF,TGTGCCAGTAGTTATGGGGCGGGGGGGACCTTGGATACGCAGTATTTT
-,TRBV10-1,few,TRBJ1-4,CASSEGTFSGEKLFF,TGCGCCAGCAGTGAAGGTACATTCTCCGGCGAAAAACTGTTTTTT
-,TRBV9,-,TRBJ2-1,CASSVGLTYNEQFF,TGTGCCAGCAGCGTAGGGTTAACCTACAATGAGCAGTTCTTC
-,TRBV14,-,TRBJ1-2,CASSQDPVVDYGYTF,TGTGCCAGCAGCCAAGATCCGGTGGTGGACTATGGCTACACCTTC
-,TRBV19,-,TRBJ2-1,CASSIEGRGPHNEQFF,TGTGCCAGTAGTATAGAAGGCAGGGGACCCCACAATGAGCAGTTCTTC
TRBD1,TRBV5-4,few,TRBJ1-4,CASSLRTGKNEKLFF,TGTGCCAGCAGCTTGAGGACAGGAAAAAATGAAAAACTGTTTTTT
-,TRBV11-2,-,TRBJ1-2,CASSLETGNYGYTF,TGTGCCAGCAGCTTAGAGACTGGGAACTATGGCTACACCTTC
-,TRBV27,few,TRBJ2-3,CASSLFTGAGAGTDTQYF,TGTGCCAGCAGTTTATTTACGGGGGCGGGGGCCGGCACAGATACGCAGTATTTT
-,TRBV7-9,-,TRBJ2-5,CASSLSRRGETQYF,TGTGCCAGCAGCTTATCCCGACGGGGAGAGACCCAGTACTTC
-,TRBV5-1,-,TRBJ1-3,CASSSSRSSGNTIYF,TGCGCCAGCAGCTCAAGCAGGAGCTCTGGAAACACCATATATTTT
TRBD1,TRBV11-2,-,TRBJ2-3,CASSTYRGRKDTQYF,TGTGCCAGCAGCACCTACAGGGGGCGAAAAGATACGCAGTATTTT
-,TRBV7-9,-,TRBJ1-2,CATGGYTF,TGTGCCACGGGGGGCTACACCTTC